Below, 20 T cell receptor beta chains from the same sample are listed, as sequenced in a study of T cells after yellow fever vaccination. Using its own MiXCR run on the 5' RACE reads, TCRdb lists one record per CDR3 protein. The table shows 250,000 to 350,000 distinct CDR3 sequences, with 7.5% to 9% occurring only once. The sample consisted of CD4+ T cells sorted from PBMCs, taken 5 days after the yellow fever booster vaccination. The receptors were sampled from a man aged 18 to 30 who received the YFV17D yellow fever vaccine.

This clonotype has a handful of counts. The rearrangement links TRBV4-3 to TRBJ1-1; D may be TRBD1 (6 bases). Trimming left V 1 base short and J 3 bases short, with 9 bases between. CDR3 length equals 14 residues. Looked up from germline, CDR1 is LGHNA and CDR2 is YSLEER. The CDR3 protein is CASSQGQEDTEAFF. As DNA, the CDR3 is TGCGCCAGCAGCCAAGGACAGGAGGACACTGAAGCTTTCTTT.

The chain uses TRBV6-6 and TRBJ1-2; D gene ambiguous. CDR1 is MNHNY, CDR2 SVGAGI, per germline (reference sequence). The CDR3 sequence is 11 residues long. Trimming took off 3 bases at V and 8 bases at J, with 7 bases between the two ends. CDR3 in amino acids: CASSYLVGYTF. CDR3 DNA sequence: TGTGCCAGCAGTTATCTCGTCGGCTACACCTTC.

The chain employs TRBV9 and TRBJ2-5, with D perhaps TRBD2 (6 bases). Trimming took off 7 bases at V and 5 bases at J, with 12 bases between the two ends. The CDR3 runs to 12 residues. The germline gives CDR1 SGDLS, CDR2 YYNGEE. The CDR3 DNA is TGTGCCAGCGCGGGGCTGGGGGAGACCCAGTACTTC. This translates into CASAGLGETQYF.

The chain employs TRBV5-1 and TRBJ2-3; D perhaps matches TRBD2 (5 bases). CDR1 and CDR2 from the germline V gene are SGHRS and YFSETQ. CDR3 size: 17 residues. V was shortened by 4 bases and J by 0 bases, with 18 bases between the two germline ends. CDR3 protein: CASSPFGGIRSTDTQYF. The CDR3, as DNA: TGCGCCAGCAGCCCGTTCGGAGGTATCAGAAGCACAGATACGCAGTATTTT.

This clonotype has a handful of counts. This chain uses TRBV2 with TRBJ2-5; D unresolved. This CDR3 spans 13 amino acids. Per the germline V gene, CDR1 is SNHLY and CDR2 is FYNNEI. The V end was cut by 6 bases, the J end by 2 bases, with 10 bases between. The CDR3 DNA sequence: TGTGCCAGCAGGAAGGATCTTCAAGAGACCCAGTACTTC. Translation gives CASRKDLQETQYF.

This chain links TRBV7-8 with TRBJ2-5, with TRBD2 matching 10 bases. The J segment lost 1 base and the V segment lost 5 bases, leaving 10 bases of the junction unmatched. The CDR3 has 17 amino acids. Germline V gene data show CDR1 as SGHVS and CDR2 as FQNEAQ. The CDR3 DNA reads TGTGCCAGCAGCCTCAATGGGGCTAGCGGGGGCCAAGAGACCCAGTACTTC. The encoded protein is CASSLNGASGGQETQYF.

This clonotype has only a few counts. The J gene is TRBJ1-5, the V gene TRBV9; possibly TRBD1 for D (6 bases). This CDR3 has 16 residues. Germline lookup yields CDR1 SGDLS and CDR2 YYNGEE. Trimming removed 4 bases at V and 7 bases at J, with 21 bases between. As DNA, the CDR3 is TGTGCCAGCAGCCCTGGTGTGGGGGCCCTCGCGCAGCCCCAGCATTTT. Protein product: CASSPGVGALAQPQHF.

This chain uses TRBV23-1 with TRBJ2-4; 8 bases line up with TRBD1. TRBV23-1 has ORF status, its function being uncertain. The CDR3 loop spans 18 amino acids. The ends lost 2 bases at V and 0 bases at J; junction bases unmatched: 9. As DNA, the CDR3 is TGCGCCAGCAGTCAAACCCGGCCAGGGGGCCCAGCCAAAAACATTCAGTACTTC. The encoded protein is CASSQTRPGGPAKNIQYF.

The chain links TRBV7-9 to TRBJ1-1; 7 nucleotides match TRBD1. V trimming: 5 bases; J trimming: 4 bases; junction bases outside the gene matches: 10. Germline V CDR1 and CDR2: SEHNR, FQNEAQ (reference sequence). The CDR3 covers 15 residues. DNA for the CDR3: TGTGCCAGCAGCCAATACAGGGGACACGGCACTGAAGCTTTCTTT. As protein: CASSQYRGHGTEAFF.

The chain joins TRBV5-1 to TRBJ2-3; TRBD1 is a possible D gene (6 bases). The CDR3 length is 14 residues. The germline V gene encodes CDR1 SGHRS and CDR2 YFSETQ. Trimming took off 1 base at V and 4 bases at J, with 10 bases between the two ends. The CDR3 protein is CASSLIEGADTQYF. Here the CDR3 DNA reads TGCGCCAGCAGCTTGATCGAGGGGGCAGATACGCAGTATTTT.

This clonotype appeared a few times. This CDR3 reads CASRTEGGSQPQHF. CDR3 DNA: TGTGCCAGCAGGACGGAGGGGGGGAGTCAGCCCCAGCATTTT. V and J are TRBV12-3 or TRBV12-4 and TRBJ1-5; D might be TRBD1 (6 bases). The germline V and J ends were trimmed by 6 bases and 6 bases, with 15 bases remaining between them. CDR3 length: 14 amino acids.

A few counts support this clonotype. The chain carries TRBV4-1 and TRBJ2-4, with 15 bases fitting TRBD2. Looked up from germline, CDR1 is MGHRA and CDR2 is YSYEKL. There are 18 residues in the CDR3. V shed 7 bases and J 0 bases; nucleotides not matched to a gene: 7. The CDR3 region is CASNPGLAGGLAKNIQYF. The CDR3 nucleotides read TGCGCCAGCAACCCGGGACTAGCGGGGGGTTTAGCCAAAAACATTCAGTACTTC.

This clonotype has a handful of counts. The genes are TRBV7-6 and TRBJ2-3; no reliable D call. This CDR3 spans 15 amino acids. Per the germline V gene, CDR1 is SGHVS and CDR2 is FNYEAQ. V lost 7 bases, J lost 2 bases, and 16 bases lay in between. The CDR3 DNA reads as TGTGCCAGCACCTCAAGCCACAGATACACAGATACGCAGTATTTT. Residues: CASTSSHRYTDTQYF. The full variable domain, rest sourced from reference TRBV7-6 and TRBJ2-3, is GAGVSQSPRYKVTKRGQDVALRCDPISGHVSLYWYRQALGQGPEFLTYFNYEAQQDKSGLPNDRFSAERPEGSISTLTIQRTEQRDSAMYRCASTSSHRYTDTQYFGPGTRLTVL.

The gene calls are TRBV5-1 and TRBJ2-6; D call uncertain. This CDR3 comprises 14 residues. The V end was cut by 7 bases, the J end by 3 bases, with 11 bases between. Germline values: CDR1 SGHRS, CDR2 YFSETQ. The CDR3 DNA sequence: TGCGCCAGCGGCGACTCTTATGGGGCCAACGTCCTGACTTTC. The encoded protein is CASGDSYGANVLTF. The complete variable domain, with remaining parts taken from reference TRBV5-1 and TRBJ2-6, reads KAGVTQTPRYLIKTRGQQVTLSCSPISGHRSVSWYQQTPGQGLQFLFEYFSETQRNKGNFPGRFSGRQFSNSRSEMNVSTLELGDSALYLCASGDSYGANVLTFGAGSRLTVL.

The V gene is TRBV11-2, the J gene TRBJ1-4; possibly TRBD1 for D (5 bases). This CDR3 contains 15 residues. The V end was cut by 5 bases, the J end by 4 bases, with 14 bases between. The germline gives CDR1 SGHAT, CDR2 FQNNGV. CDR3 loop: CASSASQGYNEKLFF. The CDR3 nucleotides read TGTGCCAGCAGCGCTAGTCAGGGATATAATGAAAAACTGTTTTTT.

This clonotype has at least ten counts. The chain recombines TRBV29-1 with TRBJ2-5; D gene ambiguous. Germline loops: CDR1 SQVTM, CDR2 ANQGSEA. V was pared by 6 bases and J by 7 bases, with 15 bases between. CDR3 length: 12 amino acids. This CDR3 reads CSVDSNGSTQYF. The DNA of the CDR3 is TGCAGCGTCGACTCCAACGGGTCGACCCAGTACTTC.

This clonotype was seen once. The rearrangement joins TRBV6-8 to TRBJ2-5; 13 bases are a match to TRBD2. The V and J ends lost 6 bases and 4 bases, in that order; junction bases with no gene match: 14. Germline values: CDR1 MNHGY, CDR2 SAAAGT. This CDR3 is 18 amino acids long. This CDR3 reads CASSSGTSGALIGETQYF. CDR3 nucleotide sequence: TGTGCCAGCAGCTCCGGGACTAGCGGGGCCCTAATCGGAGAGACCCAGTACTTC.

This rearrangement joins TRBV6-6 to TRBJ1-2; weak D call: TRBD1 (6 bases). This CDR3 spans 16 amino acids. From germline, CDR1 is MNHNY and CDR2 SVGAGI (reference sequence). V gave up 6 bases and J gave up 0 bases, with 17 bases separating them. The CDR3 DNA reads as TGTGCCAGCAGCTCTACCTCCAGACAGGCTAACTATGGCTACACCTTC. Translation: CASSSTSRQANYGYTF.

This clonotype occurred many times. This chain connects TRBV5-1 to TRBJ1-2; perhaps TRBD1 as D (5 bases). V was clipped by 1 base and J by 8 bases, with 12 bases between them. In germline, CDR1 is SGHRS, CDR2 YFSETQ. CDR3 length: 13 residues. DNA of the CDR3: TGCGCCAGCAGCTTGTCTCCTGAGGGGGGCTACACCTTC. Its protein is CASSLSPEGGYTF.

This clonotype was seen ten or more times. V is TRBV4-3 and J is TRBJ2-5; 7 bases line up with TRBD1. The CDR3 runs to 13 residues. J lost 3 bases, V lost 3 bases, and 1 base had no gene match. Germline CDR1 is LGHNA and CDR2 is YSLEER. The CDR3 region has the DNA TGCGCCAGCAGCCACGACAGGGAAGAGACCCAGTACTTC. Translated: CASSHDREETQYF.